The text below deals with one T cell receptor (beta chain). These data belong to a study of blood T cell repertoires in COVID-19. Overall study context: Nucleic acid was either cDNA or gDNA, and it came from T cells, B-cell-depleted T cells, or PBMCs.

The germline V gene encodes CDR1 SEHNR and CDR2 FQNEAQ (reference sequence). Trimming left V 3 bases short and J 5 bases short, with 8 bases between. This CDR3 spans 12 amino acids. Adults between about 18 and 89 years of age took part from 24 US areas. Per the original data handling: The assay estimated nucleated cells by amplifying reference gene primers. TCRdb keeps only in-frame clones here, not all; method: immunoSEQ multiplex PCR. The V and J calls and clone size come from that table; D and trimming were worked out from the DNA. The sample yields 150,000 to 200,000 clones, 88% seen once. The sample consisted of PBMCs or T cells enriched from blood (not recorded which). The chain combines TRBV7-9 with TRBJ2-7; D possibly corresponds to TRBD1 (5 bases). The TCR was taken from a woman aged 18-35 years who had recovered from COVID-19. CDR3 protein: CASSFVRDEQYF. The CDR3 nucleotides are TGTGCCAGCAGCTTCGTCAGGGACGAGCAGTACTTC.